This T cell receptor beta chain comes out of a study of regulatory T cells in long-lasting Graves disease (dated by TCRdb to the early 2020s). For context, the study as a whole: Persistent Graves' disease was defined as persistently positive TSH receptor autoantibodies together with antithyroid drug treatment for over 5 years. A total of roughly 35 samples underwent TCR sequencing: around 13 from persistent and roughly 20 from newly diagnosed Graves' disease patients. The study took place in China and was registered as a clinical trial. Antithyroid drugs had been taken for about 10.3 years on average by persistent Graves' disease patients in the clinical cohort. Persistent Graves' disease patients were compared with newly diagnosed Graves' disease patients by peripheral blood TCR sequencing and RNA sequencing.

V is pared back by 4 bases and J by 4 bases, with 13 bases lying between the germline termini. According to the germline V gene (reference sequence), CDR1 reads LNHDA and CDR2 reads SQIVND. The CDR3 runs 15 amino acids, cysteine and phenylalanine included. Only CDR3 DNA is held: 45 bases, read in frame from base 1. Library preparation was by multiplex PCR. Sequencer: Illumina HiSeq 4000. CDR3 regions were amplified by Arm-PCR with iRepertoire HTBI primers to construct TCR beta libraries. Before sequencing, the PCR products underwent gel purification. For the original study's pipeline: Gene usage analysis of CDR3 amino acid clonotypes used the approximately 62 TRBV and some 13 TRBJ segments found across samples. COPE and FqMerger were used to merge filtered high-quality paired reads into contigs. BLAST was used to align contigs to the IMGT TRBV, TRBD and TRBJ reference genes, and CDR3 was defined following IMGT. Clonotypes above 0.1% frequency were classified as highly expanded clones. Repertoire diversity was measured by Shannon entropy, and V-J evenness by the Gini coefficient. A clonotype was considered public if more than one individual shared it. TCRdb took the public reads, trimmed them with fastp at Q25, ran MiXCR for clone calling and kept in-frame beta chains. Merged by CDR3 protein, the rows form single entries marked with the most common genes and DNA. The V and J calls reflect TCRdb's pipeline rather than the authors' work. The sample contains hundreds of thousands of distinct CDR3 sequences, 30% of them found a single time. Under 55% of the sample belongs to the ten largest clones.

Results and caveats for the whole study, not just this receptor: Persistent Graves' disease patients showed lower TCR Shannon entropy and fewer highly expanded clones than newly diagnosed patients, suggesting clonal expansion. As a limitation, the authors acknowledged that the small sample size may reduce accuracy. Because the primary lesion, thyroid tissue, could not be accessed, the study looked at peripheral blood alone. Persistent disease showed preferential use of TRBV28, TRBJ1-2 and TRBJ2-5, whereas newly diagnosed disease favored TRBV20-1 and TRBJ2-1. Persistent patients shared more public clonotypes among themselves (more than 2,500) than newly diagnosed patients did (over 950). Only the TCR beta chain was sequenced and analyzed.

Turning to this clonotype: The antigen it recognizes is unknown. The input lacks base qualities; no much larger clone sits a single base away.

Interpreted using the paper, the time point label stands for: persistent/refractory GD, antithyroid drugs over 5 years with positive TRAb. RNA was extracted from PBMCs in TRIzol for both TCR sequencing and RNA sequencing. Graves' disease was diagnosed according to American Thyroid Association guidelines. Patients were recruited from an endocrinology department in Xi'an, China. From each patient, 7.5 to 9.5 milliliters of peripheral blood was collected into an EDTA anticoagulant tube. Ficoll Paque Plus density gradient separation was used to isolate PBMCs, and no further T cell sorting was done. An Agilent 2100 Bioanalyzer and agarose gel were used to check RNA quality, while a NanoDrop 2000 measured RNA concentration.

The V gene is TRBV19 and the J gene is TRBJ2-2; the D gene is perhaps TRBD1 or TRBD2, each of them matching over 5 bases. This sequence was found in a female donor with Graves disease. The sample consisted of peripheral blood mononuclear cells (PBMCs), taken when the disease was refractory, from a patient treated with antithyroid drugs. The CDR3 region reads CASSTRRDGTGELFF. The DNA reads TGTGCCAGTAGTACCCGCAGGGACGGCACCGGGGAGCTGTTTTTT.